This T cell receptor beta chain was found in a study of PD-1 blockade in classical Hodgkin lymphoma. Background on the study: The patients were dosed with nivolumab 3 mg/kg, infused intravenously every 2 weeks. General observations from the study: Exclusion applied to patients who initiated nivolumab less than 1 year following ASCT. Complete responders' baseline diversity resembled that of newly diagnosed patients.

Every patient relapsed after autologous stem cell transplantation, and brentuximab vedotin exposure varied. Trimming shortened V by 7 bases and J by 4 bases, and 13 bases separated the two germline ends. This CDR3 is 13 amino acids long. The V gene's germline CDR1 is MNHNS and CDR2 SASEGT. Comment on this clone: The antigen remains undetermined.

The protocol was immunoSEQ multiplex PCR, while the TCRdb copy is restricted to in-frame clones and leaves out a portion. The table has 25,000 to 35,000 clones, roughly 83% seen once. The material was peripheral blood mononuclear cells (PBMCs), obtained before the second cycle of nivolumab. This chain connects TRBV6-1 to TRBJ1-2, with a possible D match to TRBD1 (6 bases). This clonotype was sampled from a human donor with classical Hodgkin lymphoma. This chain's CDR3 is CASTTGLGYGYTF. DNA for the CDR3: TGTGCCAGCACCACAGGGCTTGGCTATGGCTACACCTTC.